Listed below are T cell receptor beta chains from one sample, sequenced in a study of blood T cell repertoires in COVID-19. Assay: immunoSEQ multiplex PCR; the TCRdb copy retains only in-frame clones and omits some. Found here are about 240,000 clones, approximately 85% of them singletons; the top ten hold roughly 4.7%. The sequencing sample was made of peripheral blood. These receptor sequences come from a woman aged 70-85 years with acute or convalescent COVID-19. Each CDR3 is given without its conserved first and last residue.

cdr3_aa	v_call	j_call
ASGEQVNNEQF	TRBV5-1	TRBJ2-1
AWSALGGRGTEAF	TRBV30	TRBJ1-1
ASSPSVGRQETQY	TRBV18	TRBJ2-5
ASSPLAPRGAGNTEAF	TRBV27	TRBJ1-1
ASSEWASNYGYT	TRBV25-1	TRBJ1-2
ASSPTGMNTEAF	TRBV18	TRBJ1-1
ASSPYTNQGGANTGELF	TRBV3-1/TRBV3-2	TRBJ2-2
ASSFPPTGYGYT	TRBV28	TRBJ1-2
ASSQDGGGYIQY	TRBV4-2	TRBJ2-4
ASRARGQNTEAF	TRBV5-1	TRBJ1-1
ASGQGFGETQY	TRBV10-3	TRBJ2-5
ASSPTSGQVNEKLF	TRBV7-9	TRBJ1-4
ASSVRQTYTGELF	TRBV19	TRBJ2-2
ASSSTGSYEQY	TRBV5-1	TRBJ2-7
ASSLGTNRA	TRBV28	TRBJ1-2
SVVWQGGSNQPQH	TRBV29-1	TRBJ1-5
SVGGDRMNTEAF	TRBV29-1	TRBJ1-1
ASSGWTRDEKLF	TRBV7-9	TRBJ1-4
AWSLSDRTEAF	TRBV30	TRBJ1-1
SASFGGPKTEAF	TRBV20-1	TRBJ1-1
ASSQDAQGIRSGQY	TRBV4-3	TRBJ2-7
ASSPRQGLNTGELF	TRBV7-8	TRBJ2-2
SVELLAEETQY	TRBV29-1	TRBJ2-5
ASSEPTGGGGYT	TRBV10-1	TRBJ1-2
ATSRGGLGYT	TRBV15	TRBJ1-2
ASSIGQSPRDTQY	TRBV19	TRBJ2-3
ASSPPGQPLWGYGYT	TRBV3-1/TRBV3-2	TRBJ1-2
ASSGRLIHEQY	TRBV11-2	TRBJ2-7
ASSLDRGGDEQY	TRBV5-1	TRBJ2-7
ASSLEAGGDYT	TRBV7-9	TRBJ1-2
ASSLRLAGLSNEQF	TRBV7-9	TRBJ2-1
ASSPRDRGTETQY	TRBV18	TRBJ2-5
ASSLRQGGGYT	TRBV7-2	TRBJ1-2
ASSPRTGGEKLF	TRBV6-5	TRBJ1-4
ASSLQGRGEKLF	TRBV3-1/TRBV3-2	TRBJ1-4
ATNLGGGQPQH	TRBV15	TRBJ1-5
ASSPDSFANTGELF	TRBV18	TRBJ2-2
ASSPGTWKFYEQY	TRBV5-1	TRBJ2-7
ASSPTGLAGNTGELF	TRBV28	TRBJ2-2
ASSLSRHSGGEQY	TRBV5-1	TRBJ2-7
ASTATGQSTEAF	TRBV10-1	TRBJ1-1